The 28 T cell receptor beta chains below come from one sample, sequenced in a study of tumor and adjacent non-tumor tissue in lung cancer. Three rounds of nested PCR, following a modified ARM-PCR protocol, produced the TCRbeta library. Each CDR3 protein is one row after TCRdb ran MiXCR on the multiplex PCR reads. The table includes about 110,000 distinct CDR3 sequences, about 61% detected once. No cell sorting was done before RNA was extracted from the tissue. Distant lung tissue was collected more than 3 cm away from the tumor edge. The sample was distant non-tumor lung tissue. Receptor source: a man aged 55 to 70 with non-small cell lung cancer.

J is TRBJ2-5 and V is TRBV20-1, with D possibly called TRBD1 or TRBD2 (5 bases each). CDR1 is DFQATT, CDR2 SNEGSKA, per germline (reference sequence). The ends were cut back, 2 bases at V and 9 bases at J, with 16 bases in the middle. The CDR3 runs 13 residues. The CDR3 reads CSARWGLGQPQYF. CDR3 coding DNA: TGCAGTGCTAGATGGGGGTTGGGCCAGCCCCAGTACTTC.

In regard to this clonotype: No conserved phenylalanine or tryptophan ends this CDR3, so it is likely a read error. The chain recombines TRBV12-3 or TRBV12-4 with TRBJ2-7; D remains ambiguous. This CDR3 has 14 amino acids. The CDR3 protein is CASSLVDTAYGQYL. For the CDR3, the DNA is TGTGCCAGCAGTTTAGTTGACACAGCCTACGGGCAGTACTTA.

This clonotype has ten or more counts. The chain is built from TRBV5-1 and TRBJ1-6, with D unresolved. With 4 bases removed from V and 9 bases from J, the gap between germline ends came to 11 bases. CDR1 is SGHRS and CDR2 is YFSETQ in the germline V gene. The CDR3 runs to 13 residues. Here the CDR3 reads CASSSDGVSPLHF. As DNA, the CDR3 is TGCGCCAGCAGCAGCGACGGAGTTTCACCCCTCCACTTT.

Of note for this clonotype: One base away lies a much larger clone, so this may be a sequencing read error. The V call is TRBV6-1, the J call TRBJ1-5, with D maybe TRBD1 (5 bases). Trimming stripped 6 bases from V and 2 bases from J, with 14 bases between. In germline, CDR1 is MNHNS, CDR2 SASEGT. This CDR3 region has 15 residues. The CDR3 reads CASRGVGDGNQPQHF. The CDR3, as DNA: TGTGCCAGCAGGGGGGTAGGGGACGGCAATCAGCCCCAGCATTTT.

The table lists this clonotype with many counts. V gene TRBV5-5 combines with J gene TRBJ1-1; 8 nucleotides line up with TRBD1. The CDR3 consists of 16 residues. Germline loops: CDR1 SGHKS, CDR2 YYEKEE (reference sequence). V was pared by 2 bases and J by 5 bases, with 11 bases of the junction left unmatched. CDR3 residues: CASSFGLTGVGTEAFF. The DNA for the CDR3 is TGTGCCAGCAGCTTTGGCCTGACAGGGGTCGGTACTGAAGCTTTCTTT.

As regards this clonotype: Germline and junction disagree at one end, which may indicate a read error. This sequence joins TRBV6-1 and TRBJ2-3; D is perhaps TRBD2 (5 bases). Looked up from germline, CDR1 is MNHNS and CDR2 is SASEGT. This CDR3 region has 16 residues. The CDR3 sequence is CTSSEGSAVSTDTQYF. The CDR3 DNA reads as TGTACCAGCAGTGAGGGATCAGCAGTTAGCACAGATACGCAGTATTTT.

A note on this clonotype: One junction end disagrees with the germline gene, perhaps due to a read error. This CDR3 is CSTRGQGEAFF. CDR3 bases: TGCAGCACTAGAGGGCAGGGAGAAGCTTTCTTC. The chain carries TRBV29-1 and TRBJ1-1, with D perhaps TRBD1 (5 bases). The CDR3 is 11 amino acids. CDR1 and CDR2 from the germline V gene are SQVTM and ANQGSEA.

The V call is TRBV20-1, the J call TRBJ1-3; D call uncertain. With 5 bases removed from V and 7 bases from J, the gap between germline ends came to 12 bases. CDR1 is DFQATT and CDR2 is SNEGSKA in the germline V gene (reference sequence). This CDR3 comprises 12 residues. Written as DNA, the CDR3 is TGCAGTGCTCGCACGGTGGAGAACACCATATATTTT. Translated: CSARTVENTIYF.

The chain has TRBV11-2 and TRBJ2-7; D might be TRBD1 (6 bases). Per germline, CDR1 SGHAT and CDR2 FQNNGV. This CDR3 is 15 amino acids long. Trimming pared 3 bases from V and 2 bases from J, leaving 14 bases between. The CDR3 sequence: CASSFEQGLAYEQYF. In DNA form, the CDR3 reads TGTGCCAGCAGCTTTGAACAGGGATTAGCCTACGAGCAGTACTTC.

About this clonotype itself: Since no conserved phenylalanine or tryptophan closes the CDR3, a read error is the likely cause. The J gene is TRBJ2-1, the V gene TRBV29-1, with 9 bases lining up with TRBD2. Germline V gene data show CDR1 as SQVTM and CDR2 as ANQGSEA. The CDR3 has 18 residues. V shed 7 bases, J shed 1 base, and the junction held 17 bases outside the gene matches. As DNA, the CDR3 is TGCAGCGCACAGACAGTCCCGGGGCTAGCGGGATCCTACAATGAGCAGTTCATC. It specifies CSAQTVPGLAGSYNEQFI.

With regard to this clonotype: A junction end diverges from the germline sequence, so it may reflect a read error. The CDR3, as DNA: TGTGCCGGCAGCTTGGACTATAGGGGACCCTATGGCTACACCTTC. Translated, it gives CAGSLDYRGPYGYTF. V is TRBV5-6 and J is TRBJ1-2; D is perhaps TRBD1 (5 bases). Germline-derived CDR1 and CDR2 are SGHDT and YYEEEE. The CDR3 spans 15 residues.

The rearrangement joins TRBV6-5 to TRBJ1-4; the D gene is possibly TRBD1 (6 bases). Deletions cut 0 bases from V and 7 bases from J, with 30 bases between. Germline loops: CDR1 MNHEY, CDR2 SVGAGI. The CDR3 sequence is 21 residues long. CDR3 loop: CASSYSAPTTGRTVNSEKLFF. The CDR3 DNA reads as TGTGCCAGCAGTTACTCGGCCCCTACGACGGGTAGGACAGTCAATAGTGAAAAACTGTTTTTT.

Of note for this clonotype: Relative to the germline gene, one junction end is altered; a read error may explain this. CDR3 in amino acids: CVSSYSKGKVGAIGYNEQFF. The CDR3 nucleotides read TGTGTCAGCAGTTACTCGAAGGGGAAGGTGGGGGCGATAGGATACAATGAGCAGTTCTTC. The gene calls are TRBV6-6 and TRBJ2-1, with a possible D match to TRBD1 (6 bases). Germline CDR1 MNHNY, CDR2 SVGAGI (reference sequence). This CDR3 is 20 amino acids long.

A note on this clonotype: A much larger clonotype is one base distant, so this may be a read error. The chain employs TRBV12-3 or TRBV12-4 and TRBJ2-1; TRBD2 aligns across 8 bases. The CDR3 totals 19 residues. V lost 6 bases, J lost 0 bases, and 16 bases stayed unmatched. CDR3 residues: CASSHRLSGGPGSYNEQFF. DNA of the CDR3: TGTGCCAGCAGCCATAGACTATCGGGAGGGCCTGGCTCCTACAATGAGCAGTTCTTC.

There are a few counts of this clonotype. This may come from a read error, since a much larger clone is one base off. The chain is built from TRBV5-6 and TRBJ2-2; D uncertain. The germline gives CDR1 SGHDT, CDR2 YYEEEE. The CDR3 is 13 residues long. The CDR3 nucleotides read TGTGTCAGCAGCTTAGTTTACACCGGGGAGCTGTTTTTT. Its translation: CVSSLVYTGELFF.

The V call is TRBV6-2 or TRBV6-3, the J call TRBJ2-1; no clear D gene. Germline V gene sequence: CDR1 MNHEY, CDR2 SVGEGT. V was clipped by 9 bases and J by 4 bases, with 13 bases between them. This CDR3 region has 13 residues. This CDR3 is CAREKKGYNEQFF. Written as DNA, the CDR3 is TGTGCCAGGGAAAAGAAAGGATACAATGAGCAGTTCTTC.

There are a few counts of this clonotype. The V call is TRBV20-1, the J call TRBJ2-3; the match to TRBD2 covers 13 bases. Germline V CDR1 and CDR2: DFQATT, SNEGSKA (reference sequence). The CDR3 has 16 amino acids. J was trimmed by 5 bases and V by 5 bases; bases with no gene match: 10. The chain's CDR3 is CSAPDGTSGNQDTQYF. The CDR3 nucleotides are TGCAGTGCTCCAGACGGGACTAGCGGGAATCAAGATACGCAGTATTTT.

The gene calls are TRBV11-2 and TRBJ2-1; D uncertain. V shed 2 bases and J shed 9 bases, with 14 bases lying between them. The CDR3 length is 14 residues. CDR1 and CDR2 (germline): SGHAT, FQNNGV. The CDR3 DNA is TGTGCCAGCAGCTTATACCGGCTAGTTAGTGAGCAGTTCTTC. Translation: CASSLYRLVSEQFF.

There are many counts of this clonotype. This chain joins TRBV20-1 and TRBJ2-2; no reliable D call. The CDR3 runs 13 residues. Germline CDR1 is DFQATT and CDR2 is SNEGSKA (reference sequence). Trimming pared 1 base from V and 3 bases from J, leaving 6 bases between. CDR3 region: CSARASDTGELFF. The CDR3 coding sequence is TGCAGTGCTAGAGCGTCAGACACCGGGGAGCTGTTTTTT.

This clonotype was observed a handful of times. This may be a read error: a much more frequent sequence differs by one nucleotide. This chain links TRBV6-5 with TRBJ1-1; maybe TRBD1 (5 bases). Germline-derived CDR1 and CDR2 are MNHEY and SVGAGI. The CDR3 is 15 amino acids. CDR3 DNA: TGTGTCAGCAGTTGGGGCACAACAGGGAACACTGAAGCTTTCTTT. Its protein product is CVSSWGTTGNTEAFF.

The chain joins TRBV5-5 to TRBJ2-1; 7 bases fit TRBD2. V trimming: 8 bases; J trimming: 12 bases; junction bases outside the gene matches: 14. Looked up from germline, CDR1 is SGHKS and CDR2 is YYEKEE (reference sequence). This CDR3 spans 13 amino acids. The CDR3 sequence is CASILESSGVQFF. The CDR3 bases are TGTGCCAGTATCTTGGAGTCTAGCGGTGTGCAGTTCTTC.

In the case of this clonotype: A much larger clone lies one base from this, so it may be a read error. The rearrangement joins TRBV29-1 to TRBJ2-3; D may correspond to TRBD1 or TRBD2 (5 bases each). Germline loops: CDR1 SQVTM, CDR2 ANQGSEA. CDR3 size: 14 residues. V lost 5 bases and J 0 bases, leaving 12 bases between the germline ends. CDR3 sequence (DNA): TGCAGCGTTCCCTCGGGACGGAGCACAGATACGCAGTATTTT. It yields the protein CSVPSGRSTDTQYF.

About this clonotype itself: This may come from a read error, since a much larger clone is one base off. The genes are TRBV25-1 and TRBJ2-6; possible D gene TRBD1, 5 bases. V dropped 7 bases and J dropped 0 bases, with 13 bases sitting between them. Germline V gene lookup returns CDR1 MGHDK and CDR2 SYGVNS. The CDR3 spans 16 residues. As DNA, the CDR3 is TGTGCCAGCAAAGGACATGGGTTCTCTGGGGCCAACGTCCTGACTTTC. It encodes CASKGHGFSGANVLTF.

As concerns this clonotype: Since a much larger clone is just one base distant, this may be a read error. The chain recombines TRBV20-1 with TRBJ2-5, with unresolved D. Germline CDR1 DFQATT, CDR2 SNEGSKA (reference sequence). The CDR3 runs to 13 residues. The CDR3 DNA reads TGCAGTGCTAGTAAACGTGTGAAAGAGGCCCAGTACTTC. It translates to CSASKRVKEAQYF.

This clonotype was detected ten times or more. The J gene is TRBJ1-4, the V gene TRBV6-1; D possibly corresponds to TRBD1 (6 bases). The CDR3 spans 14 residues. V was clipped by 6 bases and J by 7 bases, with 15 bases between them. CDR1 is MNHNS, CDR2 SASEGT, per germline. The CDR3 DNA is TGTGCCAGCAGGGACAAAGGGGGGATTGAAAAACTGTTTTTT. Its protein is CASRDKGGIEKLFF.

This chain connects TRBV13 to TRBJ1-4, with D possibly matching TRBD1 (6 bases). With 9 bases removed from V and 3 bases from J, the gap between germline ends came to 14 bases. The CDR3 is 14 residues long. In germline, CDR1 is PRHDT, CDR2 FYEKMQ (reference sequence). CDR3 bases: TGTGCCAGAAGCCTAAGGACAGCTAATGAAAAACTGTTTTTT. Translation: CARSLRTANEKLFF. Supplemented by reference TRBV13 and TRBJ1-4, the full variable domain reads AAGVIQSPRHLIKEKRETATLKCYPIPRHDTVYWYQQGPGQDPQFLISFYEKMQSDKGSIPDRFSAQQFSDYHSELNMSSLELGDSALYFCARSLRTANEKLFFGSGTQLSVL.

The genes are TRBV5-1 and TRBJ1-5; D not resolved. This CDR3 is built from 14 residues. Between the trimmed V and J ends, which lost 0 bases and 3 bases, there was a span of 7 bases. Germline values: CDR1 SGHRS, CDR2 YFSETQ. Here the CDR3 DNA reads TGCGCCAGCAGCTTGGATTATATCAATCAGCCCCAGCATTTT. It translates to CASSLDYINQPQHF.

Comment on this clonotype: A junction boundary mismatches the germline segment, possibly from a read error. V and J are TRBV12-3 or TRBV12-4 and TRBJ2-4; D perhaps matches TRBD1 (6 bases). The CDR3 spans 13 residues. The CDR3 DNA follows: TGTGCCAGCAGACGACAGGTGGGAGACATTAAGTACTTC. Translation: CASRRQVGDIKYF.